This passage covers 2 T cell receptor beta chains from one sample sequenced in a study of blood T cell repertoires in COVID-19 (dated by TCRdb to the early 2020s). The library was made by the immunoSEQ multiplex PCR assay. In its TCRdb copy, this immuneACCESS table keeps in-frame sequences only and misses some clones. Where compared with another copy, unresolved V genes explain less than half of these, and the others have no known cause. The sample data list tens of thousands of clones, and about 83% of these were observed just once. The ten top clones hold about 3.8% of the sample. The specimen was peripheral blood. Every receptor here comes from a man aged 45-65 years with acute or convalescent COVID-19.

The chain uses TRBV18 and TRBJ1-2, with D possibly being TRBD1 (5 bases). V shed 3 bases and J shed 3 bases, with 8 bases lying between them. The CDR3 is made up of 13 amino acids. Germline V CDR1 and CDR2: KGHSH, LQKENI. The CDR3 DNA follows: TGTGCCAGCTCACCCTCGGGGGACTATGGCTACACCTTC. Its translation: CASSPSGDYGYTF. The full variable domain, its missing parts supplied by reference TRBV18 and TRBJ1-2, is NAGVMQNPRHLVRRRGQEARLRCSPMKGHSHVYWYRQLPEEGLKFMVYLQKENIIDESGMPKERFSAEFPKEGPSILRIQQVVRGDSAAYFCASSPSGDYGYTFGSGTRLTVV.

This chain uses TRBV19 with TRBJ2-7; D is possibly TRBD2 (5 bases). CDR1 and CDR2 (germline): LNHDA, SQIVND (reference sequence). This CDR3 is 14 amino acids long. V lost 4 bases, J lost 1 base, and 11 bases lay in between. The chain's CDR3 is CASSRGISSYEQYF. The CDR3 bases are TGTGCCAGTAGTAGAGGGATATCGTCCTACGAGCAGTACTTC.